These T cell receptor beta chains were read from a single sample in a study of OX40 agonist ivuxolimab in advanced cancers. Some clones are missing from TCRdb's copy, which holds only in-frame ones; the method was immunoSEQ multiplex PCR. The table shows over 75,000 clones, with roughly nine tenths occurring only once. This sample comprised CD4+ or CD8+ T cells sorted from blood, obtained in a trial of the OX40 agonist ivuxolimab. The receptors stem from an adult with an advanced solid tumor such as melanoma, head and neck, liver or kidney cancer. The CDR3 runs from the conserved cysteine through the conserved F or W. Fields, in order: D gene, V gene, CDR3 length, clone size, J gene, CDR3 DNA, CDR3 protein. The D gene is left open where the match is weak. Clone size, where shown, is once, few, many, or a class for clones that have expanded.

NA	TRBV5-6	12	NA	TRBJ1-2	TGTGCCAGCAGTTTCGATAGCTATGGCTACACCTTC	CASSFDSYGYTF
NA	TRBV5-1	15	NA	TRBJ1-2	TGCGCCAGCAGCTTGGAACGGTGGAACCTCTATGGCTACACCTTC	CASSLERWNLYGYTF
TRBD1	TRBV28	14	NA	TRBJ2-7	TGTGCCAGCAGGGACGGGACAGGGCCCCACGAGCAGTACTTC	CASRDGTGPHEQYF
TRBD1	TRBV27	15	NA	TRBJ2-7	TGTGCCAGCCAGTTGCTGGGACAGGGTTCCGACGAGCAGTACTTC	CASQLLGQGSDEQYF
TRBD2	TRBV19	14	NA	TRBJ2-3	TGTGCCAGTAGTATGTTAGGCGGGGGGGATACGCAGTATTTT	CASSMLGGGDTQYF
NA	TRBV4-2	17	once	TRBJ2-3	TGTGCCAGCAGCCAAGATCGAACAGTAGTGGGTCCAGATACGCAGTATTTT	CASSQDRTVVGPDTQYF
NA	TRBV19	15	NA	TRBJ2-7	TGTGCCAGTAGTGTCGGCGGGGTCAAGCCCTACGAGCAGTACTTC	CASSVGGVKPYEQYF
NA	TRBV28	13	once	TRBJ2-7	TGTGCCAGCAGTCCTCTTCGGACTGGGGAGCAGTACTTC	CASSPLRTGEQYF
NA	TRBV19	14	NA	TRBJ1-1	TGTGCCAGTAGTACTAGGACCTCGAACACTGAAGCTTTCTTT	CASSTRTSNTEAFF
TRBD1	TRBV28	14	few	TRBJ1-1	TGTGCCAGCAGTTTCGTAGACAGGGTGTCTGAAGCTTTCTTT	CASSFVDRVSEAFF
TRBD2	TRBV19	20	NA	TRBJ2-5	TGTGCCAGTACCCGAAGTGTAGGACTAGCGGGAGAGGGCCGTAAAGAGACCCAGTACTTC	CASTRSVGLAGEGRKETQYF
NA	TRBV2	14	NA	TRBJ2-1	TGTGCCAGCAGTTTTTCGTGGAGTTACAATGAGCAGTTCTTC	CASSFSWSYNEQFF
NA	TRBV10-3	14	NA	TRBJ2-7	TGTGCCATCAGACGGGACTTGAGCTCCTACGAGCAGTACTTC	CAIRRDLSSYEQYF
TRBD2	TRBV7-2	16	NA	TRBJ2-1	TGTGCCAGCAGCTTATTCGTCCAGCGGGACTACAATGAGCAGTTCTTC	CASSLFVQRDYNEQFF
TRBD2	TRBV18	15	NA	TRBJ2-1	TGTGCCAGCACAGTACTAGCGGGAGGCTACAATGAGCAGTTCTTC	CASTVLAGGYNEQFF
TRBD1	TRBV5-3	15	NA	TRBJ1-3	TGTGCCAGAAGGGCCGGACAGGGCTCTGGAAACACCATATATTTT	CARRAGQGSGNTIYF
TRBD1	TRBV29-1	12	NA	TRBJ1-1	TGCAGCCCAGGGGGATTGAACACTGAAGCTTTCTTT	CSPGGLNTEAFF
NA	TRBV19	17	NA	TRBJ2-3	TGTGCCAGTAGTATTTTGGCAGGCCCCATTAGCACAGATACGCAGTATTTT	CASSILAGPISTDTQYF
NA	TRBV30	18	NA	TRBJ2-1	TGTGCCTGGAGTGTCATAAGGGGAGGTCCTCCCATAGCAAATGAGCAGTTCTTC	CAWSVIRGGPPIANEQFF
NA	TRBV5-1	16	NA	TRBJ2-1	TGCGCCAGCAGCCAACGGCCGTCAGGAACCGGGAATGAGCAGTTCTTC	CASSQRPSGTGNEQFF
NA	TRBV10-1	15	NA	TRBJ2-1	TGCGCCAGCAGTGAGTCGGGGGCCCTGGGGAATGAGCAGTTCTTC	CASSESGALGNEQFF
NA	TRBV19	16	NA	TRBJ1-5	TGTGCCACCAGGCATCGGGGGATTGAAGGAAATCAGCCCCAGCATTTT	CATRHRGIEGNQPQHF
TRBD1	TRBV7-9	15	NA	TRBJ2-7	TGTGCCAGCAGCTTAGTTGGGACAGGGGGCCCCGAGCAGTACTTC	CASSLVGTGGPEQYF
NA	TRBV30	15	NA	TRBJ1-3	TGTGCCTGGAGTCGCCTGGGAGGCTCTGGAAACACCATATATTTT	CAWSRLGGSGNTIYF
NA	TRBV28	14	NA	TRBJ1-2	TGTGCCAGCTACACCCATGGAGCATGGGATGGCTACACCTTC	CASYTHGAWDGYTF
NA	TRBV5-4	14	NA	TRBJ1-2	TGTGCCAGCAGCTTGGAGGGAGGGGACTATGGCTACACCTTC	CASSLEGGDYGYTF
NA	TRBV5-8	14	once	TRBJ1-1	TGTGCCAGCAGCTTTGGCAGTATGAACACTGAAGCTTTCTTT	CASSFGSMNTEAFF
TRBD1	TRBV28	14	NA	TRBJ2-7	TGTGCCAGCCATCCAGGACAGGGAATCTACGAGCAGTACTTC	CASHPGQGIYEQYF
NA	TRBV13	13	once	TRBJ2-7	TGTGCCAGCAGCTTAGACGGGTTCTACGAGCAGTACTTC	CASSLDGFYEQYF
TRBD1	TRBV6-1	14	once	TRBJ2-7	TGTGCCAGCAGTAAAGAGGGGGCGCGGTACGAGCAGTACTTC	CASSKEGARYEQYF
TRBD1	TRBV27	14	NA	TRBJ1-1	TGTGCCAGCAGGCCGACAGGGCAGAACACTGAAGCTTTCTTT	CASRPTGQNTEAFF
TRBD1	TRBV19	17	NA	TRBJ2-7	TGTGCCAGTAGTCGGACAGTCGGACAGGGAGCTTCCTACGAGCAGTACTTC	CASSRTVGQGASYEQYF
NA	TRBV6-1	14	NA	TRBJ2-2	TGTGCCAGCCTACGTACAGGGAGTACCGGGGAGCTGTTTTTT	CASLRTGSTGELFF
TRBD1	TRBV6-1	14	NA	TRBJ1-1	TGTGCCGGCTCTTCCAATCGGGGACAGGGGAAAGCTTTCTTT	CAGSSNRGQGKAFF
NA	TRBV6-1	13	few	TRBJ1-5	TGTGCCAGCAGTGACAGCGGCAATCAGCCCCAGCATTTT	CASSDSGNQPQHF
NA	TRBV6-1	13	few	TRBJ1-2	TGTGCCAGCAGAGAGGCGGGTAACTATGGCTACACCTTC	CASREAGNYGYTF
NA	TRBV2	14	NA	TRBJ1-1	TGTGCCAGCCTACCGGATGGGCAGAACACTGAAGCTTTCTTT	CASLPDGQNTEAFF
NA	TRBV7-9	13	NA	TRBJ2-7	TGTGCCAGCAGCTACCTCGGGGACTACGAGCAGTACTTC	CASSYLGDYEQYF
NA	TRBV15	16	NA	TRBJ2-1	TGTGCCACCAGCAGAGAGTTAACAGGGAACGACAATGAGCAGTTCTTC	CATSRELTGNDNEQFF
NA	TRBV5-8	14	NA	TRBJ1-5	TGTGCCAGCAGCTTAGGGACAATCAATCAGCCCCAGCATTTT	CASSLGTINQPQHF
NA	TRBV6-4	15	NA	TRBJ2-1	TGTGCCAGCAGTGACGAGTATAGTGGTTACAATGAGCAGTTCTTC	CASSDEYSGYNEQFF
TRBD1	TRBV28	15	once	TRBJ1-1	TGTGCCAGCAGGTCCCCCGGGACAGGGAACACTGAAGCTTTCTTT	CASRSPGTGNTEAFF
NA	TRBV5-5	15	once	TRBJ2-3	TGTGCCAGCAGACTGATAGGGTCTAGCACAGATACGCAGTATTTT	CASRLIGSSTDTQYF
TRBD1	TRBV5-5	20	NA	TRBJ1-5	TGTGCCAGCAGCCCACAATTCGGGGACAGGGCAGTAAGATGGAATCAGCCCCAGCATTTT	CASSPQFGDRAVRWNQPQHF
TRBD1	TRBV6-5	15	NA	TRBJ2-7	TGTGCCAGCAGTCGGGACAGGGAGAGATCCTACGAGCAGTACTTC	CASSRDRERSYEQYF
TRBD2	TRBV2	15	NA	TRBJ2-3	TGTGCCAGCAGTACTTTGACTAGCGGCACAGATACGCAGTATTTT	CASSTLTSGTDTQYF
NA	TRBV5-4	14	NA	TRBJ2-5	TGTGCCAGCAGCCTGAAGAAGGGACAAGAGACCCAGTACTTC	CASSLKKGQETQYF
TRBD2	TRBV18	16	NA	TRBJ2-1	TGTGCCAGCTCTTATACCGGGACTAGCGGGAGAGATGAGCAGTTCTTC	CASSYTGTSGRDEQFF
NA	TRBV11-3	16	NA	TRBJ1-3	TGTGCCAGCAGCTTCGCCAAGGCCGCCTCTGGAAACACCATATATTTT	CASSFAKAASGNTIYF